The 9 T cell receptor beta chains given below trace back to one sample, sequenced in a study of T cells in narcolepsy. Only in-frame clones appear in the TCRdb table, and some are missing; sequencing was by immunoSEQ multiplex PCR. The sample contains 25,000 to 35,000 clones, roughly four fifths of which appear only once. Sample: memory (CD45RA-) CD4+ T cells from blood. These receptors originate from a human donor in good health.

J is TRBJ1-3 and V is TRBV7-6; maybe TRBD1 (5 bases). CDR1 and CDR2 (germline): SGHVS, FNYEAQ. Trimming removed 5 bases at V and 0 bases at J, with 14 bases between. The CDR3 extends over 16 amino acids. The CDR3 sequence: CASSPAGRLSGNTIYF. CDR3 in DNA: TGTGCCAGCAGCCCAGCGGGACGGCTCTCTGGAAACACCATATATTTT.

This sequence joins TRBV6-5 and TRBJ1-4, with a weak D call TRBD1 (5 bases). V shed 5 bases and J shed 10 bases, with 17 bases lying between them. The CDR3 has 14 residues. Germline loops: CDR1 MNHEY, CDR2 SVGAGI. The CDR3 DNA sequence: TGTGCCAGCAGTGAGGGACCGACGAGCGGAAAACTGTTTTTT. It is translated as CASSEGPTSGKLFF.

This clone was observed a handful of times. This rearrangement joins TRBV11-2 to TRBJ1-1; D is perhaps TRBD1 (5 bases). This CDR3 is built from 14 residues. Trimming cost V 5 bases and J 2 bases, with 12 bases left between them. CDR1 SGHAT and CDR2 FQNNGV come from the germline V gene. This chain's CDR3 is CASSAQGGNTEAFF. DNA for the CDR3: TGTGCCAGCAGCGCTCAGGGAGGCAACACTGAAGCTTTCTTT.

This chain connects TRBV5-1 to TRBJ1-1, with 11 nucleotides matching TRBD1. CDR1 is SGHRS, CDR2 YFSETQ, per germline. V lost 3 bases, J lost 4 bases, and 8 bases stayed unmatched. CDR3 length: 16 amino acids. CDR3 DNA: TGCGCCAGCAGCTCCGGTGGACAGGGGGCGTCCACTGAAGCTTTCTTT. Residues: CASSSGGQGASTEAFF.

The chain is built from TRBV5-6 and TRBJ2-6, with no clear D. This CDR3 has 13 residues. In germline, CDR1 is SGHDT, CDR2 YYEEEE. V shed 4 bases and J shed 0 bases, with 2 bases lying between them. The CDR3 spells CASSRSGANVLTF. In DNA, the CDR3 is TGTGCCAGCAGCCGCTCTGGGGCCAACGTCCTGACTTTC. Looking up the rest from reference TRBV5-6 and TRBJ2-6 gives the full variable domain: DAGVTQSPTHLIKTRGQQVTLRCSPKSGHDTVSWYQQALGQGPQFIFQYYEEEERQRGNFPDRFSGHQFPNYSSELNVNALLLGDSALYLCASSRSGANVLTFGAGSRLTVL.

J is TRBJ2-5 and V is TRBV7-7; maybe TRBD1 (6 bases). The CDR3 spans 17 residues. Germline-derived CDR1 and CDR2 are SSHAT and FNYEAQ (reference sequence). The V gene lost 5 bases and the J gene lost 5 bases, with 24 bases spanning the gap. CDR3 sequence reads: CASSPVVSRGSRETQYF. The CDR3 DNA is TGTGCCAGCAGCCCCGTTGTTTCGAGGGGGTCAAGGGAGACCCAGTACTTC. The whole variable domain, filled in from reference TRBV7-7 and TRBJ2-5, reads GAGVSQSPRYKVTKRGQDVTLRCDPISSHATLYWYQQALGQGPEFLTYFNYEAQPDKSGLPSDRFSAERPEGSISTLTIQRTEQRDSAMYRCASSPVVSRGSRETQYFGPGTRLLVL.

This clone was detected a few times. This chain uses TRBV11-1 with TRBJ1-2; D may be TRBD1 (5 bases). Trimming took off 5 bases at V and 1 base at J, with 8 bases between the two ends. Germline assignment: CDR1 SGHAT and CDR2 FQDESV (reference sequence). CDR3 length equals 13 residues. In DNA, the CDR3 is TGTGCCAGCAGCCCCGACAGTAACTATGGCTACACCTTC. Its translation: CASSPDSNYGYTF.

This chain uses TRBV30 with TRBJ1-6; D is possibly TRBD1 (6 bases). Trimming took off 3 bases at V and 10 bases at J, with 13 bases between the two ends. The CDR3 covers 13 residues. The germline V gene has CDR1 GTSNPN and CDR2 SVGIG (reference sequence). The CDR3 DNA reads as TGTGCCTGGAGCACAGGGTTAGACTCACCCCTCCACTTT. This codes for CAWSTGLDSPLHF.

V and J are TRBV6-5 and TRBJ2-7; TRBD2 might be the D (6 bases). This CDR3 has 13 amino acids. V lost 4 bases to trimming and J lost 5 bases, with 12 bases between them. CDR1 and CDR2 (germline): MNHEY, SVGAGI. The CDR3 region is CASSSSPGDEQYV. The CDR3 bases are TGTGCCAGCAGTTCTTCTCCGGGAGACGAGCAGTACGTC.